The T cell receptor (beta chain) under discussion was sequenced for a study of CD8+ T cells in alopecia areata. This clone was found many times. It was cDNA, reverse transcribed from extracted RNA, that served as the sequencing template. Using immunoSEQ multiplex PCR, the repertoire was profiled, and TCRdb retains in-frame clones only, with some absent. The table lists 200,000 to 250,000 clones, 50% to 60% of them singletons. The CDR3 sequence is 14 residues long. The germline V gene has CDR1 LGHNA and CDR2 YNFKEQ. Trimming removed 0 bases at V and 4 bases at J, with 9 bases between. The source is a human donor with alopecia areata. The chain couples TRBV4-2 to TRBJ1-1; D gene uncertain. The input for sequencing was CD4+ T cells sorted from blood, taken at week 0. This CDR3 reads CASSQDGEVTEAFF. DNA for the CDR3: TGTGCCAGCAGCCAAGATGGCGAAGTCACTGAAGCTTTCTTT.